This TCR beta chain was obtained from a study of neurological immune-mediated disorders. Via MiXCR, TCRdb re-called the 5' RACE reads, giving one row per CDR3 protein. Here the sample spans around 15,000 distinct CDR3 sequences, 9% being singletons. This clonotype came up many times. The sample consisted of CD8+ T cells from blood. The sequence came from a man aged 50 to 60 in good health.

CDR3 amino acids: CASSLDQWRAILPYEQYF. The CDR3 DNA sequence: TGTGCCAGCAGCTTAGATCAATGGAGGGCTATCCTCCCCTACGAGCAGTACTTC. V is TRBV11-2 and J is TRBJ2-7, with D perhaps TRBD2 (6 bases). The CDR3 runs to 18 residues. V was clipped by 0 bases and J by 2 bases, with 20 bases between them. Germline loops: CDR1 SGHAT, CDR2 FQNNGV.